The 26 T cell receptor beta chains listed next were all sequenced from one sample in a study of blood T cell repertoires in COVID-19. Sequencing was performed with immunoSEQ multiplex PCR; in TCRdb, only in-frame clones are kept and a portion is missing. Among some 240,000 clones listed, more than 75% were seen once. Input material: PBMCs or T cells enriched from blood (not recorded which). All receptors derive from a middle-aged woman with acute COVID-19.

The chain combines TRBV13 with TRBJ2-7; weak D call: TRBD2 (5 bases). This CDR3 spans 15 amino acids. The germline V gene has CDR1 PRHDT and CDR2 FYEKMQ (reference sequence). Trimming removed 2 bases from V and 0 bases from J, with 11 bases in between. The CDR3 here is CASSLKAVSSYEQYF. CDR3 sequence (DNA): TGTGCCAGCAGCTTAAAAGCGGTGAGCTCCTACGAGCAGTACTTC.

The CDR3 region has the DNA TGTGCCAGCAGCCAGAAGGGACTAGCGGGAGGAACCGGGGAGCTGTTTTTT. Translated: CASSQKGLAGGTGELFF. This chain links TRBV4-2 with TRBJ2-2; the match to TRBD2 covers 15 bases. The CDR3 consists of 17 residues. V lost 3 bases to trimming and J lost 5 bases; unmatched junction nucleotides: 4. The germline V gene has CDR1 LGHNA and CDR2 YNFKEQ.

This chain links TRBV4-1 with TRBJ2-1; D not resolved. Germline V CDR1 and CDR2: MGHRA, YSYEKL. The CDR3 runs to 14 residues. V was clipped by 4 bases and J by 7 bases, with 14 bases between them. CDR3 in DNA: TGCGCCAGCAGCCCCCTATCGGTTTTGAATGAGCAGTTCTTC. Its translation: CASSPLSVLNEQFF.

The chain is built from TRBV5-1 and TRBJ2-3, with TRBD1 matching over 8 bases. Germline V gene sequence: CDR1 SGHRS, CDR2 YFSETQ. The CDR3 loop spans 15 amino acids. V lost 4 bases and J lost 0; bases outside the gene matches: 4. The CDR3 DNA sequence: TGCGCCAGCAGCGGGACAGGATATAGCACAGATACGCAGTATTTT. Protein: CASSGTGYSTDTQYF.

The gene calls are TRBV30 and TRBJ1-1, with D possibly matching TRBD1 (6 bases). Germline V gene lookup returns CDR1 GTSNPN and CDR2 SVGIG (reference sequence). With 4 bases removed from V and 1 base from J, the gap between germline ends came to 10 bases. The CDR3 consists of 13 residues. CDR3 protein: CAWTLTGNTEAFF. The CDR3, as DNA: TGTGCCTGGACCTTGACAGGGAACACTGAAGCTTTCTTT. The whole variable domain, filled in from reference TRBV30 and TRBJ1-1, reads SQTIHQWPATLVQPVGSPLSLECTVEGTSNPNLYWYRQAAGRGLQLLFYSVGIGQISSEVPQNLSASRPQDRQFILSSKKLLLSDSGFYLCAWTLTGNTEAFFGQGTRLTVV.

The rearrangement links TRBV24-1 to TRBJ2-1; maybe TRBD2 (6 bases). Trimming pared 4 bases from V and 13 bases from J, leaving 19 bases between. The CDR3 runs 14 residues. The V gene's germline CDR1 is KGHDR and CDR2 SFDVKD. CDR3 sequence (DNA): TGTGCCACCAGTGACTTACGGGAGCCCGGGGGACAGTTCTTC. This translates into CATSDLREPGGQFF.

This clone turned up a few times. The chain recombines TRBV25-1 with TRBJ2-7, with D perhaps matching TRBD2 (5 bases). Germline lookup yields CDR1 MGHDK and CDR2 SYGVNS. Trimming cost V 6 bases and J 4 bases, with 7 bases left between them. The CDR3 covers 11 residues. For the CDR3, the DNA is TGTGCCAGCAGACGCGGGTACGAGCAGTACTTC. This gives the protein CASRRGYEQYF.

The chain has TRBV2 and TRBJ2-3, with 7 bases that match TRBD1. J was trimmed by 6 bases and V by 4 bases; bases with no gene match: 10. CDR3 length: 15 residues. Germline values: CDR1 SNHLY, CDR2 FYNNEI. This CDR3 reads CASSAPSTGVDTQYF. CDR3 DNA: TGTGCCAGCAGTGCACCTTCTACAGGGGTGGATACGCAGTATTTT.

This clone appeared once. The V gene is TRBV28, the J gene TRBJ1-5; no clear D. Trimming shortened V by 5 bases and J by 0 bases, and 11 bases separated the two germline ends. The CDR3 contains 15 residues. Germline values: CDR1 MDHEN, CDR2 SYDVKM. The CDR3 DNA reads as TGTGCCAGCAGTCGGAACCAGGATAGCAATCAGCCCCAGCATTTT. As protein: CASSRNQDSNQPQHF.

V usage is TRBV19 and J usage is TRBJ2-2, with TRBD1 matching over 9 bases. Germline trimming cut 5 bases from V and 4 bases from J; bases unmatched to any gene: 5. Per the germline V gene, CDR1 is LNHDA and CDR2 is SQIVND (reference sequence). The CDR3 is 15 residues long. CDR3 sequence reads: CASSLGQGFTGELFF. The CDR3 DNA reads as TGTGCCAGTAGTCTGGGACAGGGTTTCACCGGGGAGCTGTTTTTT. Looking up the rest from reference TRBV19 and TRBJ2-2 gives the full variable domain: DGGITQSPKYLFRKEGQNVTLSCEQNLNHDAMYWYRQDPGQGLRLIYYSQIVNDFQKGDIAEGYSVSREKKESFPLTVTSAQKNPTAFYLCASSLGQGFTGELFFGEGSRLTVL.

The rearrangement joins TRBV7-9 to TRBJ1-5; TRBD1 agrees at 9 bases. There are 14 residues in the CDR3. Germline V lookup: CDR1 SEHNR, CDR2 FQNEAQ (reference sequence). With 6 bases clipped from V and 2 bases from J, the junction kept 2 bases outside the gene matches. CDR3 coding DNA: TGTGCCAGCAGTAGGACAGGGGGCAATCAGCCCCAGCATTTT. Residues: CASSRTGGNQPQHF.

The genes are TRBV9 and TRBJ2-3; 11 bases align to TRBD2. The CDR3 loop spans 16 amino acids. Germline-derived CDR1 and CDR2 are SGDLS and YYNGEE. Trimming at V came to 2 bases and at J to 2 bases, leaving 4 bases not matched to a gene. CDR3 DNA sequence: TGTGCCAGCAGCGTGACTAGCGGGGAACTCACAGATACGCAGTATTTT. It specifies CASSVTSGELTDTQYF.

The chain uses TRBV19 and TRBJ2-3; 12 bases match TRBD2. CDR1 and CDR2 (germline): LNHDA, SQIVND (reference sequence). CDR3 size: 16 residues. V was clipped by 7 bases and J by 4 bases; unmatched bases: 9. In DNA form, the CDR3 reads TGTGCCAGTAATCCAAGACTAGCGGGAGATCCAGATACGCAGTATTTT. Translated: CASNPRLAGDPDTQYF. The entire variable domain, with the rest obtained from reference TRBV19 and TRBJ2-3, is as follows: DGGITQSPKYLFRKEGQNVTLSCEQNLNHDAMYWYRQDPGQGLRLIYYSQIVNDFQKGDIAEGYSVSREKKESFPLTVTSAQKNPTAFYLCASNPRLAGDPDTQYFGPGTRLTVL.

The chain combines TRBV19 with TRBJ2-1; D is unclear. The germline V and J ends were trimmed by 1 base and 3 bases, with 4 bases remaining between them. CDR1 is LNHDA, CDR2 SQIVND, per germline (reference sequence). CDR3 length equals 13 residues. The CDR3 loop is CASSIAYYNEQFF. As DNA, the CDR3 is TGTGCCAGTAGTATAGCGTACTACAATGAGCAGTTCTTC.

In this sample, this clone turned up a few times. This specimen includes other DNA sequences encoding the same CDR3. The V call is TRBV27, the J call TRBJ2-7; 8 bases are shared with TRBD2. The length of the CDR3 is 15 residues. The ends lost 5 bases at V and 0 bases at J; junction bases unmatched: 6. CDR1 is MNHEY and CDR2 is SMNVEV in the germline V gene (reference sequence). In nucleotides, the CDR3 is TGTGCCAGCAGTCCCATAGCGGGGAGCTCCTACGAGCAGTACTTC. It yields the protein CASSPIAGSSYEQYF.

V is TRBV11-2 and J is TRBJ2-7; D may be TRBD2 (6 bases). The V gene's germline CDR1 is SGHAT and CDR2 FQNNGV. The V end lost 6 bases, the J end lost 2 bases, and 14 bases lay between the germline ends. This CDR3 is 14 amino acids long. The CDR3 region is CASSLSGGTYEQYF. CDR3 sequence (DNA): TGTGCCAGCAGTCTTAGCGGAGGGACCTACGAGCAGTACTTC.

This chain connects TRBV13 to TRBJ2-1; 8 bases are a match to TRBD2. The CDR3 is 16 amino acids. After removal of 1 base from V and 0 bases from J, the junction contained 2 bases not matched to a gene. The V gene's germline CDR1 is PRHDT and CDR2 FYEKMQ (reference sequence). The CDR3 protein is CASSLAGTSSYNEQFF. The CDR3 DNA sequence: TGTGCCAGCAGCTTAGCCGGGACTAGCTCCTACAATGAGCAGTTCTTC.

In DNA form, the CDR3 reads TGTGCCAGCAGTCGCGCGACAGGCGCTCAAGAGACCCAGTACTTC. Translation gives CASSRATGAQETQYF. This sequence joins TRBV6-5 and TRBJ2-5, with TRBD1 as a possible D gene (6 bases). Germline assignment: CDR1 MNHEY and CDR2 SVGAGI. CDR3 length equals 15 residues. V was pared by 5 bases and J by 2 bases, with 15 bases between.

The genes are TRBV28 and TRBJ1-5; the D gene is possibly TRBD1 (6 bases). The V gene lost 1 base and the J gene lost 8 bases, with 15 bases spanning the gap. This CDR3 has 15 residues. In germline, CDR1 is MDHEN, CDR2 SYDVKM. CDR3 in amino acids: CASSLSGDGGKPQHF. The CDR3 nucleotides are TGTGCCAGCAGTTTATCAGGGGACGGCGGCAAGCCCCAGCATTTT.

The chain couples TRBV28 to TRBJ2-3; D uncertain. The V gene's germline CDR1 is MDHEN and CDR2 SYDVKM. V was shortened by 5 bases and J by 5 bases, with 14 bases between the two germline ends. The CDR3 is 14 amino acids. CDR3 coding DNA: TGTGCCAGCAGTGTCGAGGTAAAGAAAGATACGCAGTATTTT. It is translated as CASSVEVKKDTQYF.

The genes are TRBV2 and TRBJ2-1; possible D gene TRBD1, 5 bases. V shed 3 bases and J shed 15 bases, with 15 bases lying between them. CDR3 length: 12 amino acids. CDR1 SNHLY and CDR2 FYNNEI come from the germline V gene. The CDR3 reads CASSEGRAWRFF. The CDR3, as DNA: TGTGCCAGCAGTGAGGGCAGGGCGTGGAGGTTCTTC.

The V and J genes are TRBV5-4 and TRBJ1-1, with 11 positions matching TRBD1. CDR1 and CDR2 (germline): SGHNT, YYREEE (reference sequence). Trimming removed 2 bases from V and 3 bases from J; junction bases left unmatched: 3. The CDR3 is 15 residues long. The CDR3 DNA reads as TGTGCCAGCAGCTTCCTGGGACAGGGGGACACTGAAGCTTTCTTT. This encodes CASSFLGQGDTEAFF.

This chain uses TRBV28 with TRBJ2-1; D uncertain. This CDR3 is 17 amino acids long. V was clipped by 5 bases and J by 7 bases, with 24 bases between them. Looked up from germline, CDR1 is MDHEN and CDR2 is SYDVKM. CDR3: CASSALPPRTPLNEQFF. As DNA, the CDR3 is TGTGCCAGCAGTGCCTTACCCCCTAGAACCCCCTTGAATGAGCAGTTCTTC.

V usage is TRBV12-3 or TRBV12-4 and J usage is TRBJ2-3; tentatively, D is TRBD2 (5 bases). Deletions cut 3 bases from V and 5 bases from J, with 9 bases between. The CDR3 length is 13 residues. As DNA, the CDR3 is TGTGCCAGCAGTTTGGAGGAAGGAGATACGCAGTATTTT. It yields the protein CASSLEEGDTQYF.

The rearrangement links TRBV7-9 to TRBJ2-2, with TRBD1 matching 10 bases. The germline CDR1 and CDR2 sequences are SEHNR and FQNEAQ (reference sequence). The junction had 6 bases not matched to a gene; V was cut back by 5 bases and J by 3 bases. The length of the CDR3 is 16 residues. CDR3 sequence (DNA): TGTGCCAGCAGCCAAGGACAGGGGGGTGACACCGGGGAGCTGTTTTTT. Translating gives CASSQGQGGDTGELFF.

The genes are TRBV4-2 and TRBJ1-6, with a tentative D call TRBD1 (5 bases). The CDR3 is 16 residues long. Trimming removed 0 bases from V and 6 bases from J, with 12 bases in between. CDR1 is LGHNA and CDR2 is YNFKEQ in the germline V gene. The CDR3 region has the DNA TGTGCCAGCAGCCAAGAAGAAGGGGTGGGTAATTCACCCCTCCACTTT. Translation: CASSQEEGVGNSPLHF.